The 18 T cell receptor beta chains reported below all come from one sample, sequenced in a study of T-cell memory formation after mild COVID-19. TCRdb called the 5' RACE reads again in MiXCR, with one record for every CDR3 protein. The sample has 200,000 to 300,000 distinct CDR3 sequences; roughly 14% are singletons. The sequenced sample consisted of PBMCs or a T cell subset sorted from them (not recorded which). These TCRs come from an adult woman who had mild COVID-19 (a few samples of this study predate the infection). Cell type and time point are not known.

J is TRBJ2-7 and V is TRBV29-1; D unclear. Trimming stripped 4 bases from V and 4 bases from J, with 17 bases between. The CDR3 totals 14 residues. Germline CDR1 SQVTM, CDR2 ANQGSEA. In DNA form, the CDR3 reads TGCAGCGTTGCGGAACTATCTACAGTTTACGAGCAGTACTTC. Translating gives CSVAELSTVYEQYF.

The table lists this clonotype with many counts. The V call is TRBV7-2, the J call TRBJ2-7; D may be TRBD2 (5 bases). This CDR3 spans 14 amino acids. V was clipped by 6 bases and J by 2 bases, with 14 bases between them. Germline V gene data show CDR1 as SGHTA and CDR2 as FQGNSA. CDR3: CASRKDSQTYEQYF. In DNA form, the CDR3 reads TGTGCCAGCAGGAAGGACTCCCAAACCTACGAGCAGTACTTC.

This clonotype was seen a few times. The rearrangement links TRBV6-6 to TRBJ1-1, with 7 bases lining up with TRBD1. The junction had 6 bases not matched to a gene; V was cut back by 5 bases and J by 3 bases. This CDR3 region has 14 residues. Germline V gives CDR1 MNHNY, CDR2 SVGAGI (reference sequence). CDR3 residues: CASSKTGPYTEAFF. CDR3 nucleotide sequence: TGTGCCAGCAGTAAGACAGGGCCCTACACTGAAGCTTTCTTT.

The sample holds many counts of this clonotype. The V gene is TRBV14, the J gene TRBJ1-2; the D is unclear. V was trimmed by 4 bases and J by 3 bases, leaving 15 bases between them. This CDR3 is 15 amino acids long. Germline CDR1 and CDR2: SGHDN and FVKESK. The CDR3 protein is CASSPITGSHYGYTF. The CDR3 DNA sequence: TGTGCCAGCAGCCCGATCACGGGATCCCACTATGGCTACACCTTC.

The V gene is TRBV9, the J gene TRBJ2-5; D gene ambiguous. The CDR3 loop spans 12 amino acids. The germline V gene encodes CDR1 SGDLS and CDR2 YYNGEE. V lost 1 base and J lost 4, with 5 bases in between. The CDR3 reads CASSVSGETQYF. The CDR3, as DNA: TGTGCCAGCAGCGTATCGGGAGAGACCCAGTACTTC.

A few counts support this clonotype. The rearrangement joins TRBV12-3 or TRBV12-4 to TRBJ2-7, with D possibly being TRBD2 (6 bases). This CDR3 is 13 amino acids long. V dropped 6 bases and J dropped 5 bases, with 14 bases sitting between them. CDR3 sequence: CASRSTSRHEQYF. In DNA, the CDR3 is TGTGCCAGCAGATCAACTAGCCGTCACGAGCAGTACTTC.

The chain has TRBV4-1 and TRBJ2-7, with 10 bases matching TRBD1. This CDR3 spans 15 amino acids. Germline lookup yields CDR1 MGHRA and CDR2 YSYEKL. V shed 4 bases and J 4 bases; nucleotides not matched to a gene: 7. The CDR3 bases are TGCGCCAGCAGCCTTCCAGGGACAGGGGTTTACGAGCAGTACTTC. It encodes CASSLPGTGVYEQYF.

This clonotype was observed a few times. The CDR3 region is CASSFSGQVGNEQFF. CDR3 DNA: TGTGCCAGCAGCTTTTCGGGACAGGTTGGGAATGAGCAGTTCTTC. This chain uses TRBV7-3 with TRBJ2-1; 8 bases align to TRBD1. The CDR3 covers 15 residues. The V gene end was trimmed by 3 bases and the J gene end by 7 bases; junction bases not matched to a gene: 8. Looked up from germline, CDR1 is SGHTA and CDR2 is FQGTGA.

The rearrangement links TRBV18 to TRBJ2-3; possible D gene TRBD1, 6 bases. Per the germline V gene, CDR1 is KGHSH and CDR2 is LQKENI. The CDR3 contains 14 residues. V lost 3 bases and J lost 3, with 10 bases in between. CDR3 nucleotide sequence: TGTGCCAGCTCACCTTCACAGGGAACAGATACGCAGTATTTT. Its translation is CASSPSQGTDTQYF.

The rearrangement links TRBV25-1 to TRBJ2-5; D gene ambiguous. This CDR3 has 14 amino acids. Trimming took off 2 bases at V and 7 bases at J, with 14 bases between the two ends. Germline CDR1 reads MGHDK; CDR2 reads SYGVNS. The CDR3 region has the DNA TGTGCCAGCAGTGAACGAGGCACCATGGTGACCCAGTACTTC. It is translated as CASSERGTMVTQYF. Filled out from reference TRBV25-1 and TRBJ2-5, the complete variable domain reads EADIYQTPRYLVIGTGKKITLECSQTMGHDKMYWYQQDPGMELHLIHYSYGVNSTEKGDLSSESTVSRIRTEHFPLTLESARPSHTSQYLCASSERGTMVTQYFGPGTRLLVL.

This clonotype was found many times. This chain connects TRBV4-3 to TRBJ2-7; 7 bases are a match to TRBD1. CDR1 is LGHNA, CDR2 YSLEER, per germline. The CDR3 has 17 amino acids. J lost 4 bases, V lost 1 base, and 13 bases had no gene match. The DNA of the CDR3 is TGCGCCAGCAGCCAAGGCCTGATTCGGGACAGCGCTTACGAGCAGTACTTC. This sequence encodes CASSQGLIRDSAYEQYF.

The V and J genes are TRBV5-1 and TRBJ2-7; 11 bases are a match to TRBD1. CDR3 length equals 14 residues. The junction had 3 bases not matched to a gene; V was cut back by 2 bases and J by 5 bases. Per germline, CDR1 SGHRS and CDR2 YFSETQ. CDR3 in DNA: TGCGCCAGCAGCTTCCGGGACAGGGGGGACGAGCAGTACTTC. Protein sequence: CASSFRDRGDEQYF.

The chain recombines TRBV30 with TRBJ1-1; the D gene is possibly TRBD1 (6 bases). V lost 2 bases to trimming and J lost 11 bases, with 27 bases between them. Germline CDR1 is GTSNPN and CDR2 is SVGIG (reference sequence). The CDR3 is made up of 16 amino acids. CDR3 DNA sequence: TGTGCCTGGAGTATTAGAATCCCGACAGGTGCTCCTTCTGCTTTCTTT. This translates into CAWSIRIPTGAPSAFF.

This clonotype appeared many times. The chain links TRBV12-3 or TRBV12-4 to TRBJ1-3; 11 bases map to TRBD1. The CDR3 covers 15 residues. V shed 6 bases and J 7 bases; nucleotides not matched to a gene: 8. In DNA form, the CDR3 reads TGTGCCAGCAGCCCCGGGACAGGGGGAGTGAACACCATATATTTT. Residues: CASSPGTGGVNTIYF.

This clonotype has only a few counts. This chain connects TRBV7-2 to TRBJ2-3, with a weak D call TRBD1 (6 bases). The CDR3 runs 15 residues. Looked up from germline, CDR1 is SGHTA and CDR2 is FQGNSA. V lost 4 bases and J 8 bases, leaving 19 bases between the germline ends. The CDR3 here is CASSYPQGPPPTQYF. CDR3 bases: TGTGCCAGCAGCTACCCACAGGGACCGCCACCTACGCAGTATTTT.

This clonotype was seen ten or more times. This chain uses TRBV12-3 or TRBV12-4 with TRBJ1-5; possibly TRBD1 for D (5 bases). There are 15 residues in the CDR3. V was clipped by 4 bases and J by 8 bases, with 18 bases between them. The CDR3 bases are TGTGCCAGCAGTTCGGGTCGAACAGGCCGAGAGCCCCAGCATTTT. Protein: CASSSGRTGREPQHF.

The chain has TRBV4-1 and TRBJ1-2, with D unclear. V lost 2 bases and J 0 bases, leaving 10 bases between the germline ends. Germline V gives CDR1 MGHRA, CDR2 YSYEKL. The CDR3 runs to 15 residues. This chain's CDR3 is CASSQRPDANYGYTF. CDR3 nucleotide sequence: TGCGCCAGCAGCCAAAGGCCTGATGCTAACTATGGCTACACCTTC.

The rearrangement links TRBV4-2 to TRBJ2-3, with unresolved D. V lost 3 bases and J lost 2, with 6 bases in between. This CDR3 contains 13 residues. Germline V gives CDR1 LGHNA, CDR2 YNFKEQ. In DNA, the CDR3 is TGTGCCAGCAGCCACAGATACACAGATACGCAGTATTTT. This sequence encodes CASSHRYTDTQYF.